These 15 T cell receptor beta chains came from one sample sequenced in a study of memory CD4+ T cells and cytomegalovirus serostatus. Single viable CD3+CD4+CD8-CD45RO+ cells were sorted as the memory CD4+ T cells. Measured with immunoSEQ multiplex PCR; TCRdb has only the in-frame clones, and not every one. This table holds about 46,000 clones, roughly 73% found once. The sequenced sample consisted of memory CD4+ T cells from blood. Source of these receptors: an adult in good health and CMV-seronegative.

V gene TRBV9 combines with J gene TRBJ1-2; 8 nucleotides line up with TRBD1. This CDR3 is 14 amino acids long. J was trimmed by 1 base and V by 3 bases; bases with no gene match: 2. The germline CDR1 and CDR2 sequences are SGDLS and YYNGEE. CDR3 region: CASSGDRNNYGYTF. CDR3 nucleotide sequence: TGTGCCAGCAGCGGGGACAGGAATAACTATGGCTACACCTTC.

The chain employs TRBV9 and TRBJ1-4; D may be TRBD1 (5 bases). Germline lookup yields CDR1 SGDLS and CDR2 YYNGEE. The CDR3 is 15 residues long. V was pared by 4 bases and J by 6 bases, with 16 bases between. The CDR3 protein is CASSPGRVMDEKLFF. The DNA of the CDR3 is TGTGCCAGCAGCCCAGGCAGGGTGATGGATGAAAAACTGTTTTTT.

The rearrangement joins TRBV5-1 to TRBJ2-2, with 8 bases aligning to TRBD1. Germline trimming cut 4 bases from V and 8 bases from J; bases unmatched to any gene: 10. The germline V gene has CDR1 SGHRS and CDR2 YFSETQ. This CDR3 comprises 15 residues. CDR3 in amino acids: CASSPDTRGQGELFF. The DNA for the CDR3 is TGCGCCAGCAGCCCGGACACCAGGGGGCAAGGGGAGCTGTTTTTT.

The chain combines TRBV7-9 with TRBJ2-3, with D possibly being TRBD1 or TRBD2 (7 bases each). CDR1 and CDR2 (germline): SEHNR, FQNEAQ (reference sequence). V gave up 5 bases and J gave up 4 bases, with 16 bases separating them. This CDR3 region has 15 residues. CDR3 amino acids: CASSTGAGAADTQYF. In DNA, the CDR3 is TGTGCCAGCAGCACAGGGGCGGGGGCTGCAGATACGCAGTATTTT.

This clone has only a few counts. V and J are TRBV29-1 and TRBJ1-1; D might be TRBD1 (6 bases). This CDR3 contains 14 residues. The V and J ends lost 5 bases and 1 base respectively, with 14 bases between them. Per germline, CDR1 SQVTM and CDR2 ANQGSEA. This CDR3 is CSVRGGSWNTEAFF. The CDR3 DNA is TGCAGCGTTCGAGGGGGGTCATGGAACACTGAAGCTTTCTTT.

The chain has TRBV5-4 and TRBJ2-5; 8 nucleotides agree with TRBD1. The length of the CDR3 is 14 residues. V gave up 2 bases and J gave up 5 bases; unmatched junction bases: 5. Germline V gives CDR1 SGHNT, CDR2 YYREEE (reference sequence). CDR3 region: CASSFPGGAETQYF. The CDR3 DNA reads TGTGCCAGCAGCTTTCCAGGGGGCGCCGAGACCCAGTACTTC.

This chain joins TRBV2 and TRBJ1-2; D remains ambiguous. The ends were cut back, 4 bases at V and 5 bases at J, with 14 bases in the middle. CDR3 length: 14 residues. The germline V gene encodes CDR1 SNHLY and CDR2 FYNNEI. The CDR3 protein is CASSGQSLSYGYTF. The CDR3 nucleotides read TGTGCCAGCAGTGGGCAATCCCTTAGTTATGGCTACACCTTC. The full variable domain, completed using reference TRBV2 and TRBJ1-2, is EPEVTQTPSHQVTQMGQEVILRCVPISNHLYFYWYRQILGQKVEFLVSFYNNEISEKSEIFDDQFSVERPDGSNFTLKIRSTKLEDSAMYFCASSGQSLSYGYTFGSGTRLTVV.

J is TRBJ1-1 and V is TRBV5-4; D remains unclear. The CDR3 is 14 residues long. Germline assignment: CDR1 SGHNT and CDR2 YYREEE (reference sequence). V was pared by 4 bases and J by 4 bases, with 14 bases between. CDR3 bases: TGTGCCAGCAGCATTAGACTCCTCGGCACTGAAGCTTTCTTT. This gives the protein CASSIRLLGTEAFF.

The chain employs TRBV5-1 and TRBJ2-2; 12 bases are shared with TRBD1. The length of the CDR3 is 17 residues. From germline, CDR1 is SGHRS and CDR2 YFSETQ. The trim removed 2 bases at V and 5 bases at J, leaving 7 bases unmatched. The CDR3 region is CASSFRDRGRDTGELFF. The DNA for the CDR3 is TGCGCCAGCAGCTTCCGGGACAGGGGGCGAGATACCGGGGAGCTGTTTTTT.

V gene TRBV27 combines with J gene TRBJ2-1; D perhaps matches TRBD2 (5 bases). The V gene's germline CDR1 is MNHEY and CDR2 SMNVEV (reference sequence). Trimming removed 2 bases at V and 4 bases at J, with 15 bases between. This CDR3 has 16 residues. The CDR3 loop is CASSLEGPRIYNEQFF. CDR3 coding DNA: TGTGCCAGCAGTTTAGAGGGCCCTCGAATTTACAATGAGCAGTTCTTC.

This clone was found a few times. The genes are TRBV6-1 and TRBJ2-3; either TRBD1 or TRBD2 may fit D (5 bases each). This CDR3 is built from 16 residues. The V end lost 4 bases, the J end lost 3 bases, and 17 bases lay between the germline ends. Germline V gives CDR1 MNHNS, CDR2 SASEGT. The CDR3 region is CASSVSPGAGTDTQYF. The CDR3 region has the DNA TGTGCCAGCAGTGTCTCGCCCGGGGCCGGTACAGATACGCAGTATTTT.

The genes are TRBV4-1 and TRBJ2-5; D remains unclear. The V and J ends lost 1 base and 0 bases respectively, with 9 bases between them. This CDR3 comprises 15 residues. Germline V lookup: CDR1 MGHRA, CDR2 YSYEKL. The CDR3 loop reads CASSQGWANQETQYF. CDR3 coding DNA: TGCGCCAGCAGCCAAGGATGGGCGAACCAAGAGACCCAGTACTTC.

The chain is built from TRBV5-1 and TRBJ1-1, with D hard to call. The germline V gene has CDR1 SGHRS and CDR2 YFSETQ. V lost 0 bases and J lost 3, with 12 bases in between. The CDR3 is 15 amino acids. The CDR3 loop is CASSLDVVRDTEAFF. The CDR3 DNA follows: TGCGCCAGCAGCTTGGACGTAGTGAGGGACACTGAAGCTTTCTTT.

The gene calls are TRBV6-6 and TRBJ2-7; TRBD1 matches at 9 bases. V shed 6 bases and J 0 bases; nucleotides not matched to a gene: 6. The CDR3 is 15 residues long. Germline V gene data show CDR1 as MNHNY and CDR2 as SVGAGI (reference sequence). The CDR3 reads CASRPGTGSSYEQYF. The CDR3 DNA is TGTGCCAGCAGACCCGGGACAGGGAGCTCCTACGAGCAGTACTTC.

This clone occurred once. V and J are TRBV27 and TRBJ2-1; weak D call: TRBD1 (5 bases). Looked up from germline, CDR1 is MNHEY and CDR2 is SMNVEV (reference sequence). The CDR3 length is 15 residues. Trimming shortened V by 5 bases and J by 0 bases, and 11 bases separated the two germline ends. DNA of the CDR3: TGTGCCAGCAGTCACTACAGGAGCTCCTACAATGAGCAGTTCTTC. Translated: CASSHYRSSYNEQFF.